This T cell receptor (beta chain) is from a study of blood T cell repertoires in COVID-19. The protocol was immunoSEQ multiplex PCR, while the TCRdb copy is restricted to in-frame clones and leaves out a portion. Found here are about 130,000 clones, around 80% of them singletons; the top ten hold more than 10%. The CDR3 runs 14 residues. The V gene's germline CDR1 is MNHNY and CDR2 SVGAGI (reference sequence). Losses at the gene ends were 6 bases for V and 0 bases for J; bases not matched to a gene: 3. This sequence originates from a woman in her sixties or seventies with acute or convalescent COVID-19. V usage is TRBV6-6 and J usage is TRBJ2-7; 9 bases fit TRBD1. The material sequenced was peripheral blood. The CDR3, as DNA: TGTGCCAGCAGAGGACAGGGGAGCTCCTACGAGCAGTACTTC. Amino acid sequence: CASRGQGSSYEQYF.